These T cell receptor beta chains were read from a single sample in a study of blood T cells in healthy people across ages. TCRdb passed the 5' RACE reads through MiXCR, listing each CDR3 protein once. The data show 650,000 to 950,000 distinct CDR3 sequences, roughly 44% seen once. Sequenced material: blood. The source of these receptors is a man aged 60-69 years in good health. CDR3s include the opening cysteine and the closing phenylalanine or tryptophan. Each record gives: V gene, D gene, clone size, J gene, CDR3 protein, CDR3 DNA. D genes are given only for firm matches. Only part of the rows carry a size: once, few, many, or a class if the clone is expanded.

v_call: TRBV7-6
d_call: .
clone_size: once
j_call: TRBJ1-1
cdr3_aa: CASSLTGSDEAFF
cdr3_nt: TGTGCCAGCAGCCTCACAGGGTCCGATGAAGCTTTCTTT

v_call: TRBV15
d_call: TRBD1
clone_size: few
j_call: TRBJ1-5
cdr3_aa: CATSRDLWDRFQPQHF
cdr3_nt: TGTGCCACCAGCAGAGATCTTTGGGACAGGTTTCAGCCCCAGCATTTT

v_call: TRBV5-1
d_call: .
clone_size: .
j_call: TRBJ2-5
cdr3_aa: CASSLQGRLEETQYF
cdr3_nt: TGCGCCAGCAGCCTACAGGGACGACTAGAAGAGACCCAGTACTTC

v_call: TRBV18
d_call: .
clone_size: .
j_call: TRBJ2-7
cdr3_aa: CASSPRSNTYEQYF
cdr3_nt: TGTGCCAGCTCACCACGGAGCAATACCTACGAGCAGTACTTC

v_call: TRBV12-3/TRBV12-4
d_call: .
clone_size: .
j_call: TRBJ1-2
cdr3_aa: CASSQTVGGYTF
cdr3_nt: TGTGCCAGCAGCCAGACGGTGGGTGGCTACACCTTC

v_call: TRBV11-3
d_call: .
clone_size: few
j_call: TRBJ1-1
cdr3_aa: CASRTRGGPDTEAFF
cdr3_nt: TGTGCCAGCCGAACGCGGGGGGGCCCTGACACTGAAGCTTTCTTT

v_call: TRBV5-1
d_call: TRBD2
clone_size: .
j_call: TRBJ2-1
cdr3_aa: CASSLGGSPSGRANDEQFF
cdr3_nt: TGCGCCAGCAGCTTGGGAGGGAGCCCTAGCGGGAGGGCCAACGATGAGCAGTTCTTC

v_call: TRBV4-1
d_call: .
clone_size: .
j_call: TRBJ1-5
cdr3_aa: CASSQDGRQRNQPQHF
cdr3_nt: TGCGCCAGCAGCCAAGATGGGAGACAACGAAATCAGCCCCAGCATTTT

v_call: TRBV6-1
d_call: TRBD1
clone_size: few
j_call: TRBJ1-2
cdr3_aa: CASTGTGDGYTF
cdr3_nt: TGTGCCAGCACCGGGACAGGGGATGGCTACACCTTC

v_call: TRBV5-1
d_call: TRBD1
clone_size: few
j_call: TRBJ2-4
cdr3_aa: CASSLRGTENIQYF
cdr3_nt: TGCGCCAGCAGCTTGAGGGGGACAGAAAACATTCAGTACTTC

v_call: TRBV20-1
d_call: TRBD2
clone_size: .
j_call: TRBJ2-5
cdr3_aa: CSARFSPASGGVQVAQYF
cdr3_nt: TGCAGTGCTAGATTTTCCCCGGCTAGCGGGGGGGTTCAGGTCGCCCAGTACTTC

v_call: TRBV7-8
d_call: .
clone_size: few
j_call: TRBJ1-5
cdr3_aa: CASSPGGPSFRNQPQHF
cdr3_nt: TGTGCCAGCAGCCCCGGCGGTCCGTCTTTTCGTAATCAGCCCCAGCATTTT

v_call: TRBV5-1
d_call: .
clone_size: .
j_call: TRBJ2-1
cdr3_aa: CASSSDRTSYNEQFF
cdr3_nt: TGCGCCAGCAGCTCCGACAGGACGTCCTACAATGAGCAGTTCTTC

v_call: TRBV29-1
d_call: TRBD2
clone_size: few
j_call: TRBJ2-7
cdr3_aa: CSVWGLAGGGEQYF
cdr3_nt: TGCAGCGTCTGGGGACTAGCGGGGGGAGGCGAGCAGTACTTC

v_call: TRBV12-3/TRBV12-4
d_call: .
clone_size: few
j_call: TRBJ2-3
cdr3_aa: CASSLMDRTDTQYF
cdr3_nt: TGTGCCAGCAGTTTAATGGACCGCACAGATACGCAGTATTTT

v_call: TRBV9
d_call: TRBD1
clone_size: few
j_call: TRBJ1-4
cdr3_aa: CASKRDRGRKLFF
cdr3_nt: TGTGCCAGCAAACGGGACAGGGGGCGAAAACTGTTTTTT

v_call: TRBV5-4
d_call: .
clone_size: many
j_call: TRBJ2-6
cdr3_aa: CASSLPPANVLTF
cdr3_nt: TGTGCCAGCAGCCTCCCTCCGGCCAACGTCCTGACTTTC

v_call: TRBV28
d_call: TRBD1
clone_size: .
j_call: TRBJ1-3
cdr3_aa: CASRNRDRESSGNTIYF
cdr3_nt: TGTGCCAGCAGAAACCGGGACAGGGAGAGCTCTGGAAACACCATATATTTT

v_call: TRBV13
d_call: TRBD1
clone_size: .
j_call: TRBJ2-3
cdr3_aa: CASSQRTGATDTQYF
cdr3_nt: TGTGCCAGCAGCCAACGGACAGGGGCCACAGATACGCAGTATTTT

v_call: TRBV7-6
d_call: .
clone_size: few
j_call: TRBJ2-3
cdr3_aa: CASSPHSGPDTQYF
cdr3_nt: TGTGCCAGCAGCCCACACTCAGGGCCAGATACGCAGTATTTT

v_call: TRBV30
d_call: TRBD1
clone_size: .
j_call: TRBJ2-5
cdr3_aa: CAWSGQGLGRETQYF
cdr3_nt: TGTGCCTGGAGTGGACAGGGGCTAGGTCGAGAGACCCAGTACTTC

v_call: TRBV12-3/TRBV12-4
d_call: .
clone_size: many
j_call: TRBJ1-2
cdr3_aa: CASSLTGYGYTF
cdr3_nt: TGTGCCAGCAGCTTAACCGGTTATGGCTACACCTTC

v_call: TRBV12-5
d_call: TRBD1
clone_size: .
j_call: TRBJ2-7
cdr3_aa: CASGWPGQGLYEQYF
cdr3_nt: TGTGCTAGTGGTTGGCCGGGACAGGGCCTCTACGAGCAGTACTTC

v_call: TRBV6-5
d_call: TRBD1
clone_size: few
j_call: TRBJ1-2
cdr3_aa: CASSARQGGPYGYTF
cdr3_nt: TGTGCCAGCAGTGCGCGACAGGGAGGGCCCTATGGCTACACCTTC

v_call: TRBV6-5
d_call: TRBD1
clone_size: .
j_call: TRBJ1-4
cdr3_aa: CASSYSVTGPNEKLFF
cdr3_nt: TGTGCCAGCAGTTACTCTGTGACAGGGCCTAATGAAAAACTGTTTTTT

v_call: TRBV7-2
d_call: TRBD2
clone_size: few
j_call: TRBJ2-1
cdr3_aa: CASSLKSGTTPYNEQFF
cdr3_nt: TGTGCCAGCAGCTTAAAAAGCGGGACTACACCCTACAATGAGCAGTTCTTC

v_call: TRBV24-1
d_call: .
clone_size: .
j_call: TRBJ1-1
cdr3_aa: CARTSGGHTMNTEAFF
cdr3_nt: TGTGCCAGGACGTCAGGCGGGCATACGATGAACACTGAAGCTTTCTTT

v_call: TRBV6-1
d_call: TRBD1
clone_size: .
j_call: TRBJ2-5
cdr3_aa: CATGTAISQETQYF
cdr3_nt: TGTGCTACAGGGACAGCTATATCACAAGAGACCCAGTACTTC

v_call: TRBV4-3
d_call: .
clone_size: .
j_call: TRBJ1-5
cdr3_aa: CASSRDLLDAINQPQHF
cdr3_nt: TGCGCCAGCAGCCGAGACCTTTTGGACGCCATCAATCAGCCCCAGCATTTT

v_call: TRBV24-1
d_call: .
clone_size: few
j_call: TRBJ2-3
cdr3_aa: CATSDWGQGSSTDTQYF
cdr3_nt: TGTGCCACCAGTGATTGGGGACAAGGTTCAAGCACAGATACGCAGTATTTT

v_call: TRBV12-5
d_call: TRBD2
clone_size: .
j_call: TRBJ2-1
cdr3_aa: CASGLVMGLDYNEQFF
cdr3_nt: TGTGCTAGTGGTTTGGTAATGGGACTAGATTACAATGAGCAGTTCTTC

v_call: TRBV16
d_call: .
clone_size: .
j_call: TRBJ2-7
cdr3_aa: CASSQSQVHPQYF
cdr3_nt: TGTGCCAGCAGCCAATCACAGGTCCACCCGCAGTACTTC

v_call: TRBV2
d_call: TRBD1
clone_size: .
j_call: TRBJ2-5
cdr3_aa: CASQGDRQETQYF
cdr3_nt: TGTGCCAGCCAAGGGGACAGACAAGAGACCCAGTACTTC

v_call: TRBV5-6
d_call: TRBD2
clone_size: .
j_call: TRBJ2-3
cdr3_aa: CASSSRAGGRTDTQYF
cdr3_nt: TGTGCCAGCAGCTCCCGAGCGGGGGGCCGCACAGATACGCAGTATTTT

v_call: TRBV3-1
d_call: .
clone_size: .
j_call: TRBJ1-5
cdr3_aa: CASSQTSAQGYNQPQHF
cdr3_nt: TGTGCCAGCAGCCAAACGTCGGCTCAGGGCTACAATCAGCCCCAGCATTTT

v_call: TRBV7-9
d_call: TRBD1
clone_size: .
j_call: TRBJ2-1
cdr3_aa: CASRPQPGTGNEQFF
cdr3_nt: TGTGCCAGCAGGCCCCAACCCGGGACAGGGAATGAGCAGTTCTTC

v_call: TRBV12-3/TRBV12-4
d_call: .
clone_size: few
j_call: TRBJ1-1
cdr3_aa: CASSLKAAAIHTEAFF
cdr3_nt: TGTGCCAGCAGTTTAAAGGCAGCCGCAATTCATACTGAAGCTTTCTTT

v_call: TRBV7-9
d_call: TRBD1
clone_size: many
j_call: TRBJ1-1
cdr3_aa: CASSLGGQATEAFF
cdr3_nt: TGTGCCAGCAGCTTAGGTGGACAGGCCACTGAAGCTTTCTTT

v_call: TRBV12-3/TRBV12-4
d_call: TRBD1
clone_size: .
j_call: TRBJ2-5
cdr3_aa: CASSFGPGQGFQEQYF
cdr3_nt: TGTGCCAGCAGCTTCGGTCCAGGACAGGGGTTTCAAGAGCAGTACTTC

v_call: TRBV4-1
d_call: .
clone_size: .
j_call: TRBJ1-5
cdr3_aa: CASSQAIDRLREPQHF
cdr3_nt: TGCGCCAGCAGCCAAGCAATCGACAGGCTGCGGGAGCCCCAGCATTTT

v_call: TRBV5-1
d_call: TRBD2
clone_size: .
j_call: TRBJ2-3
cdr3_aa: CASSLAVFGTTTDTQYF
cdr3_nt: TGCGCCAGCAGCTTGGCCGTATTCGGGACTACTACAGATACGCAGTATTTT

v_call: TRBV28
d_call: .
clone_size: .
j_call: TRBJ1-6
cdr3_aa: CASKIPKSPLHF
cdr3_nt: TGTGCCAGCAAAATTCCAAAGTCACCCCTCCACTTT

v_call: TRBV7-2
d_call: .
clone_size: once
j_call: TRBJ1-1
cdr3_aa: CASSFQAPMNTEAFF
cdr3_nt: TGTGCCAGCAGCTTTCAGGCCCCAATGAACACTGAAGCTTTCTTT

v_call: TRBV5-1
d_call: TRBD1
clone_size: .
j_call: TRBJ2-5
cdr3_aa: CASSVGQGYETQYF
cdr3_nt: TGCGCCAGCAGCGTGGGACAGGGATACGAGACCCAGTACTTC

v_call: TRBV7-2
d_call: TRBD2
clone_size: .
j_call: TRBJ2-4
cdr3_aa: CASSLEGGQYF
cdr3_nt: TGTGCCAGCAGCTTAGAGGGAGGGCAGTACTTC

v_call: TRBV12-3/TRBV12-4
d_call: TRBD1
clone_size: few
j_call: TRBJ2-6
cdr3_aa: CASRIWGRQGAVGANVLTF
cdr3_nt: TGTGCCAGCAGGATTTGGGGGAGACAGGGGGCGGTCGGGGCCAACGTCCTGACTTTC

v_call: TRBV10-3
d_call: TRBD1
clone_size: few
j_call: TRBJ2-7
cdr3_aa: CAISAQQGAQDEQYF
cdr3_nt: TGTGCCATCAGTGCGCAACAGGGGGCGCAGGACGAGCAGTACTTC

v_call: TRBV3-1
d_call: .
clone_size: few
j_call: TRBJ2-1
cdr3_aa: CASSQDWGRYNEQFF
cdr3_nt: TGTGCCAGCAGCCAAGACTGGGGACGCTACAATGAGCAGTTCTTC

v_call: TRBV25-1
d_call: TRBD1
clone_size: .
j_call: TRBJ2-7
cdr3_aa: CASSVGGVYYEQYF
cdr3_nt: TGTGCCAGCAGTGTAGGGGGCGTCTACTACGAGCAGTACTTC

v_call: TRBV7-2
d_call: TRBD1
clone_size: .
j_call: TRBJ2-1
cdr3_aa: CASSVAQGVFGYNEQFF
cdr3_nt: TGTGCCAGCAGCGTAGCGCAGGGGGTTTTTGGCTACAATGAGCAGTTCTTC

v_call: TRBV29-1
d_call: TRBD1
clone_size: many
j_call: TRBJ2-1
cdr3_aa: CSVGLDRYNEQFF
cdr3_nt: TGCAGCGTTGGTCTGGACAGGTACAATGAGCAGTTCTTC